Sequencing of this T cell receptor beta chain was carried out in a study of siplizumab effects on memory and regulatory T cells. Whole-study results and caveats: Roughly 80-96% of proliferating CD4+ or CD8+ clones lacked an assignable naive or memory phenotype. Apparently more diverse than memory cells, naive T cells also seemed major alloresponse contributors.

The study took a few donor pairs, and their unstimulated naive, memory, effector memory and TEMRA subsets were sequenced. The assay looked at approximately 10^5 TCR templates in each sample. Measured with immunoSEQ multiplex PCR; TCRdb has only the in-frame clones, and not every one. Counted here are 45,000 to 60,000 clones, approximately 84% occurring once; the ten biggest clones make up 0.35%. About this clone: Its target is not known.

There are 14 residues in the CDR3. Trimming took 10 bases from V and 4 from J, leaving 20 bases between them. The V gene's germline CDR1 is MNHEY and CDR2 SVGAGI. This receptor was obtained from a human donor in good health. This rearrangement joins TRBV6-5 to TRBJ2-7; D is uncertain. The sample comprised naive CD8+ T cells sorted from blood. CDR3 nucleotides: TGTGCCACCCAGGTCGGGCCAGGTTGGTACGAGCAGTACTTC. This gives the protein CATQVGPGWYEQYF.